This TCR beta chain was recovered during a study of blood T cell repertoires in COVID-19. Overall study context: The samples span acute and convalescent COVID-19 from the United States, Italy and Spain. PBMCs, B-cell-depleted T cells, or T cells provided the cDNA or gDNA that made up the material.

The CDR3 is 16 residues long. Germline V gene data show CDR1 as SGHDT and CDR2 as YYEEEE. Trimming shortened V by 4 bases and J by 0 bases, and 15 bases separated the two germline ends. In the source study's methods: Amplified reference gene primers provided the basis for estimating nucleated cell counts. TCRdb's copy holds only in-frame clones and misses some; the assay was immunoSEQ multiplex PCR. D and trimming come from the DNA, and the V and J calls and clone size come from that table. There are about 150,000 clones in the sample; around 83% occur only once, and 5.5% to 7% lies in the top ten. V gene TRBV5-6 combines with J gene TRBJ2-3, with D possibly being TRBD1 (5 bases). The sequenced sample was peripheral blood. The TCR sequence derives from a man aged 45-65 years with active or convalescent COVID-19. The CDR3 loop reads CASSAQAPSSTDTQYF. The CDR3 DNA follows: TGTGCCAGCAGCGCACAGGCGCCGAGTAGCACAGATACGCAGTATTTT.